This TCR beta chain was retrieved from a study of cytomegalovirus exposure and HLA in healthy donors. The PCR had 60 Vbeta and 13 Jbeta primers. Sequenced by immunoSEQ multiplex PCR; TCRdb stores in-frame clones only, minus some. The sample has approximately 200,000 clones; approximately 80% are singletons. Looked up from germline, CDR1 is SEHNR and CDR2 is FQNEAQ (reference sequence). The J segment lost 8 bases and the V segment lost 5 bases, leaving 6 bases of the junction unmatched. CDR3 length: 14 residues. The chain links TRBV7-9 to TRBJ2-1; 10 bases are shared with TRBD2. Sequenced: PBMCs. The TCR sequence derives from a girl aged 2 to 9 in good health and CMV-seronegative. The CDR3 is CASSNLAGVYEQFF. In DNA form, the CDR3 reads TGTGCCAGCAGCAACCTAGCGGGAGTTTATGAGCAGTTCTTC. The full variable domain, its missing parts supplied by reference TRBV7-9 and TRBJ2-1, is DTGVSQNPRHKITKRGQNVTFRCDPISEHNRLYWYRQTLGQGPEFLTYFQNEAQLEKSRLLSDRFSAERPKGSFSTLEIQRTEQGDSAMYLCASSNLAGVYEQFFGPGTRLTVL.